This T cell receptor beta chain appears in the sequencing data of a study of blood T cell dynamics during melanoma immunotherapy (TCRdb year 2020). Looking at the study overall: The patients had metastatic melanoma and were given first-line pembrolizumab or nivolumab plus ipilimumab as standard of care in the United Kingdom. The training cohort was made up of consecutive patients, while a further independent group of patients from the same centre was pooled to form an external validation set. To identify early correlates of response, the study profiled peripheral T cell receptor repertoires in patients with metastatic melanoma before and after one cycle of checkpoint inhibitor therapy. Study-wide conclusions, independent of this receptor: Unlike progressors, patients who went on to achieve disease control showed a bifurcated reorganization of the PBMC repertoire at W3, with either increased clonality or increased diversity. The relatively small sample size was recognized as a factor that could limit how well the results generalize. Whether the T cell clones driving repertoire changes were melanoma-specific or reflected general immune activation could not be determined in the study.

CDR3 length: 18 amino acids, cysteine to phenylalanine. Just CDR3 DNA is preserved here, 54 bases in frame from base 1. In the germline V gene (reference sequence), CDR1 corresponds to GTSNPN and CDR2 to SVGIG. Trimmed from V: 5 bases; trimmed from J: 2 bases; junction bases lacking a gene match: 18. Comments on this clone: Its antigen has not been determined. The input lacks base qualities; no much larger clone sits a single base away.

Taken with the paper, the label for time point translates to: pre-treatment baseline. Blood samples were taken before treatment (T0) and at week 3 (W3), following the first cycle of checkpoint blockade. Except for two patients with rapid clinical progression, response was assessed 12 weeks after the first infusion by RECIST 1.1; disease control meant complete response, partial response or stable disease. Any patient who had received prior systemic cancer treatment, was on concomitant immunosuppressant therapy or had synchronous other active malignancies was excluded. Both bulk PBMC and plasma cell-free DNA were sequenced for TCR beta so that circulating cells and T cell turnover could be tracked. PBMC were isolated from blood with Lymphoprep and SepMate tubes, followed by red cell lysis. DNA from PBMC and sorted T cell subsets was extracted with QIAamp DNA Blood Mini kits. For every bulk PBMC sample, a fixed 350 ng of DNA was loaded. TCR beta CDR3 sequences were amplified from genomic DNA using the immunoSEQ TCRb Assay kit according to manufacturer instructions. The KAPA Library Quantification Kit for Illumina platforms was used to quantify pooled libraries by qPCR. Pooled libraries were clustered at roughly 0.6-1.2 pM and sequenced on an Illumina NextSeq 500. On the authors' methods: TCR data were analyzed using immunoSEQ ANALYZER and the R LymphoSeq package. A rearrangement efficiency score was calculated as productive divided by the sum of productive and non-productive CDR3 sequences. Within each patient, timepoints were compared pairwise for clonality, measured with the Gini coefficient, and for diversity, measured with the Renyi index at alpha=1. Clonal relatedness used an edit distance of 3, and repertoire similarity used the Bhattacharyya coefficient, both computed in LymphoSeq. To classify response, a linear discriminant analysis based on week-3 changes in clonality and diversity was built using the R MASS and caret packages. This immuneACCESS table, as held by TCRdb, lists in-frame sequences with V and J called but not all clones. Of the missing ones, under half trace to an unresolved V gene in checked studies; the others have no known cause. V, J and clone size are taken as reported in that table, and D and trimming were inferred from the DNA itself. Within this sample are approximately 17,000 clones, with approximately 93% of them counted one time only. The ten largest account for 1.8% of the sample.

The TCR comes from a human donor with melanoma. The material sequenced was blood, taken from a patient treated with checkpoint blockade. The chain is made from TRBV30 and TRBJ1-1, with 9 middle bases fitting TRBD1. The CDR3 protein: CAWSGTLMGDRVNTEAFF. The base sequence is TGTGCCTGGTCCGGGACTTTAATGGGGGACAGGGTCAACACTGAAGCTTTCTTT.